These 15 T cell receptor beta chains originate from one sample sequenced in a study of OX40 agonist ivuxolimab in advanced cancers. Some clones are missing from TCRdb's copy, which holds only in-frame ones; the method was immunoSEQ multiplex PCR. There are about 46,000 clones in the sample; 80% to 90% occur only once, and about three fifths lies in the top ten. The material was CD4+ or CD8+ T cells sorted from blood, obtained in a trial of the OX40 agonist ivuxolimab. The source is an adult with an advanced solid tumor such as melanoma, head and neck, liver or kidney cancer.

This clone was seen a single time. The chain employs TRBV4-3 and TRBJ2-3; the match to TRBD1 covers 9 bases. The CDR3 is made up of 17 amino acids. After removal of 0 bases from V and 4 bases from J, the junction contained 8 bases not matched to a gene. Germline loops: CDR1 LGHNA, CDR2 YSLEER. CDR3 loop: CASSQDRDRVWADTQYF. Here the CDR3 DNA reads TGCGCCAGCAGCCAAGACCGGGACAGGGTTTGGGCAGATACGCAGTATTTT.

The V and J genes are TRBV5-1 and TRBJ1-3; possible D gene TRBD1, 5 bases. Trimming took 4 bases from V and 4 from J, leaving 12 bases between them. The CDR3 loop spans 14 amino acids. CDR1 and CDR2 (germline): SGHRS, YFSETQ. CDR3 DNA sequence: TGCGCCAGCAGCGAGGGACTGCTCGGAAACACCATATATTTT. This codes for CASSEGLLGNTIYF.

The gene calls are TRBV28 and TRBJ1-6; 10 bases map to TRBD1. The CDR3 contains 16 residues. J lost 4 bases, V lost 2 bases, and 2 bases had no gene match. The germline CDR1 and CDR2 sequences are MDHEN and SYDVKM. The CDR3 loop is CASSLRTGGYNSPLHF. The CDR3 coding sequence is TGTGCCAGCAGTTTAAGGACAGGGGGTTATAATTCACCCCTCCACTTT.

The V and J genes are TRBV10-3 and TRBJ2-7, with D perhaps matching TRBD2 (7 bases). This CDR3 spans 15 amino acids. Germline lookup yields CDR1 ENHRY and CDR2 SYGVKD. V lost 10 bases and J lost 3, with 22 bases in between. CDR3 region: CATSWVSGGGYEQYF. Written as DNA, the CDR3 is TGTGCCACATCCTGGGTATCGGGGGGCGGCTACGAGCAGTACTTC.

This chain uses TRBV19 with TRBJ1-5; 7 bases map to TRBD1. V was clipped by 3 bases and J by 10 bases; unmatched bases: 12. Per the germline V gene, CDR1 is LNHDA and CDR2 is SQIVND (reference sequence). The length of the CDR3 is 15 residues. The CDR3 sequence is CASSMQGGLIIPQHF. CDR3 in DNA: TGTGCCAGTAGTATGCAGGGGGGATTGATTATCCCCCAGCATTTT. The variable domain in full, with the rest retrieved from reference TRBV19 and TRBJ1-5, is DGGITQSPKYLFRKEGQNVTLSCEQNLNHDAMYWYRQDPGQGLRLIYYSQIVNDFQKGDIAEGYSVSREKKESFPLTVTSAQKNPTAFYLCASSMQGGLIIPQHFGDGTRLSIL.

The V and J genes are TRBV6-9 and TRBJ2-5, with 8 positions matching TRBD1. Germline CDR1 and CDR2: MNHGY and SVAAGI. V was clipped by 4 bases and J by 0 bases; unmatched bases: 7. The CDR3 sequence is 16 residues long. The CDR3 bases are TGTGCCAGCAGTTTACTCGGGACAGGTTACCAAGAGACCCAGTACTTC. As protein: CASSLLGTGYQETQYF.

This chain joins TRBV4-2 and TRBJ2-3; 11 bases are a match to TRBD2. V trimming: 2 bases; J trimming: 5 bases; junction bases outside the gene matches: 6. CDR1 and CDR2 from the germline V gene are LGHNA and YNFKEQ. The CDR3 spans 16 residues. In DNA form, the CDR3 reads TGTGCCAGCAGCCAAACTAGCGGGAGAGGGATAGATACGCAGTATTTT. Translating gives CASSQTSGRGIDTQYF.

The V call is TRBV6-1, the J call TRBJ1-6; D ambiguous. V dropped 4 bases and J dropped 6 bases, with 13 bases sitting between them. The CDR3 length is 15 residues. The germline gives CDR1 MNHNS, CDR2 SASEGT. CDR3 coding DNA: TGTGCCAGCAGTGGAACGGGGTCGGGTAATTCACCCCTCCACTTT. Translating it yields CASSGTGSGNSPLHF.

The chain joins TRBV10-1 to TRBJ2-7, with a tentative D call TRBD1 (5 bases). CDR1 is WNHNN, CDR2 SYGVQD, per germline (reference sequence). This CDR3 comprises 13 residues. The V and J ends lost 3 bases and 0 bases respectively, with 6 bases between them. CDR3 residues: CASSDQGSYEQYF. DNA for the CDR3: TGCGCCAGCAGTGACCAGGGCTCCTACGAGCAGTACTTC.

The chain joins TRBV6-1 to TRBJ1-1, with D possibly being TRBD1 (5 bases). The CDR3 runs 14 residues. CDR1 MNHNS and CDR2 SASEGT come from the germline V gene. The V end lost 7 bases, the J end lost 0 bases, and 12 bases lay between the germline ends. CDR3 region: CASTDRFMNTEAFF. The CDR3, as DNA: TGTGCCAGCACTGACAGATTCATGAACACTGAAGCTTTCTTT.

The chain uses TRBV10-1 and TRBJ2-5, with 7 bases identical to TRBD1. The end of the DNA aligns better with TRBJ2-7, so the J call may be wrong. The CDR3 totals 14 residues. The germline gives CDR1 WNHNN, CDR2 SYGVQD (reference sequence). CDR3 DNA: TGCGCCAGCAGCCCGACAGGGTCTTCCTACGAGCAGTACTTC. This codes for CASSPTGSSYEQYF.

The chain employs TRBV19 and TRBJ1-2, with 10 bases identical to TRBD1. There are 14 residues in the CDR3. Looked up from germline, CDR1 is LNHDA and CDR2 is SQIVND (reference sequence). Trimming cost V 5 bases and J 4 bases; bases outside gene matches: 4. CDR3 sequence: CASSPGQGSYGYTF. As DNA, the CDR3 is TGTGCCAGTAGTCCGGGACAGGGGAGCTATGGCTACACCTTC.

This clone was counted only a few times. The genes are TRBV4-1 and TRBJ1-1; D gene unclear. CDR3 length: 16 amino acids. V dropped 4 bases and J dropped 0 bases, with 15 bases sitting between them. In germline, CDR1 is MGHRA, CDR2 YSYEKL. The CDR3 sequence: CASSLTGGGLNTEAFF. In nucleotides, the CDR3 is TGCGCCAGCAGCCTCACCGGTGGAGGGCTGAACACTGAAGCTTTCTTT.

The rearrangement links TRBV14 to TRBJ2-7; the D is unclear. The CDR3 extends over 12 amino acids. The V end lost 4 bases, the J end lost 2 bases, and 6 bases lay between the germline ends. The germline V gene encodes CDR1 SGHDN and CDR2 FVKESK. The chain's CDR3 is CASSLYPYEQYF. The CDR3 DNA reads as TGTGCCAGCAGCCTATATCCCTACGAGCAGTACTTC.

This clone was observed many times. The V call is TRBV6-1, the J call TRBJ2-6, with 7 bases fitting TRBD1. In germline, CDR1 is MNHNS, CDR2 SASEGT. The V gene end was trimmed by 2 bases and the J gene end by 0 bases; junction bases not matched to a gene: 13. This CDR3 is built from 20 residues. CDR3 DNA sequence: TGTGCCAGCAGTGAATATGGTGGGACAGCATCCTACTCTGGGGCCAACGTCCTGACTTTC. Its protein product is CASSEYGGTASYSGANVLTF.